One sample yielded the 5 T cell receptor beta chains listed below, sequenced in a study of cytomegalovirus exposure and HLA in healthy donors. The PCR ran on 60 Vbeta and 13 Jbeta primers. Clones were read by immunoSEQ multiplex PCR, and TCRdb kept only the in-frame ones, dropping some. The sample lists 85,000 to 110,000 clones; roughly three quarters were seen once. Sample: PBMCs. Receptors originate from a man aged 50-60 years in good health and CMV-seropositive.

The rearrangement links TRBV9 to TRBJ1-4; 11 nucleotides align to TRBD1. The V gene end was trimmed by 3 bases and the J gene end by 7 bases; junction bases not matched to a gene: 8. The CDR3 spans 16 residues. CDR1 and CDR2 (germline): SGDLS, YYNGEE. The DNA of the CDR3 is TGTGCCAGCAGCGGGGGACAGGGGGGGCAGGGTGAAAAACTGTTTTTT. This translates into CASSGGQGGQGEKLFF.

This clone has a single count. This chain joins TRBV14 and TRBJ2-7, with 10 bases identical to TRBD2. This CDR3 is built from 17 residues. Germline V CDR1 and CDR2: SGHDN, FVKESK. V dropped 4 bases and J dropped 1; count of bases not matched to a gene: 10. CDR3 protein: CASSLWGLAGVSYEQYF. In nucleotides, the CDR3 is TGTGCCAGCAGCCTATGGGGGCTAGCGGGAGTGTCCTACGAGCAGTACTTC.

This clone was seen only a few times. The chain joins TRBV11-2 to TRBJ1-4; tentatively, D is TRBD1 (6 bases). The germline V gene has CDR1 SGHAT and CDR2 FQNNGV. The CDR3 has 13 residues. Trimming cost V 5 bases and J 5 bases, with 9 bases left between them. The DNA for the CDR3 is TGTGCCAGCAGCCGTGGGACAAATGAAAAACTGTTTTTT. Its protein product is CASSRGTNEKLFF.

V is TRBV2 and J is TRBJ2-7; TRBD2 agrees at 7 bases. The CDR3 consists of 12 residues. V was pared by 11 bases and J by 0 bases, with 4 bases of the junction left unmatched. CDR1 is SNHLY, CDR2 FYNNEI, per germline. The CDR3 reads CAGGDDSYEQYF. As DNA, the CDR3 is TGTGCCGGGGGGGACGACTCCTACGAGCAGTACTTC.

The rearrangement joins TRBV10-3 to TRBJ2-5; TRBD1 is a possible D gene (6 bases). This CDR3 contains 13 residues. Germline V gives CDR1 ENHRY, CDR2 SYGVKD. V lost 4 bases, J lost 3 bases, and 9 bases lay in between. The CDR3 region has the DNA TGTGCCATCAGTGGGGGACAAAAAGAGACCCAGTACTTC. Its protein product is CAISGGQKETQYF.